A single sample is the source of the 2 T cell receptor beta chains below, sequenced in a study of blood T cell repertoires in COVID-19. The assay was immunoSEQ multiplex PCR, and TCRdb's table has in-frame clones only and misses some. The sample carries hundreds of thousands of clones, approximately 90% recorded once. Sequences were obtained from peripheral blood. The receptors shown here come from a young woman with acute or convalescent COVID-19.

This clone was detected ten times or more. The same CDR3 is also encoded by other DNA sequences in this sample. CDR3 sequence reads: CASSLRGTEAFF. CDR3 bases: TGTGCCAGCAGCTTAAGGGGCACTGAAGCTTTCTTT. This chain joins TRBV5-6 and TRBJ1-1; D may be TRBD1 (5 bases). In germline, CDR1 is SGHDT, CDR2 YYEEEE. This CDR3 is built from 12 residues. The ends were cut back, 2 bases at V and 4 bases at J, with 6 bases in the middle.

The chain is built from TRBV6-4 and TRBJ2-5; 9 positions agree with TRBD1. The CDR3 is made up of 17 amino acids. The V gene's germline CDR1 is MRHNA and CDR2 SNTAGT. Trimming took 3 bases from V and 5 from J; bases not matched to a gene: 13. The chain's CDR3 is CASSDNPGTGRGETQYF. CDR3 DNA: TGTGCCAGCAGTGATAATCCCGGGACAGGGCGGGGGGAGACCCAGTACTTC.